A single sample gave rise to the 29 T cell receptor beta chains below, sequenced in a study of T cells after yellow fever vaccination. TCRdb independently ran MiXCR on the 5' RACE reads; one entry per CDR3 protein. The table includes 250,000 or so distinct CDR3 sequences, 5.5% to 8.5% detected once. Here the sequenced sample was CD4+ T cells sorted from PBMCs, taken on the day of the yellow fever booster vaccination. These receptors were collected from a young man who received the YFV17D yellow fever vaccine.

This clonotype was seen many times. The rearrangement links TRBV7-9 to TRBJ2-1; D might be TRBD1 or TRBD2, each matching 5 bases. V lost 5 bases and J lost 4, with 18 bases in between. Looked up from germline, CDR1 is SEHNR and CDR2 is FQNEAQ (reference sequence). The CDR3 runs to 16 residues. The DNA of the CDR3 is TGTGCCAGCAGCCCTTTCCGGGGCCCCACATACAATGAGCAGTTCTTC. Its translation: CASSPFRGPTYNEQFF.

This chain connects TRBV20-1 to TRBJ2-3; TRBD2 aligns across 8 bases. Germline CDR1 and CDR2: DFQATT and SNEGSKA (reference sequence). The CDR3 is 16 residues long. With 2 bases clipped from V and 0 bases from J, the junction kept 7 bases outside the gene matches. CDR3 DNA sequence: TGCAGTGCTAGATTGTCGGCTAGCGGGAGCACAGATACGCAGTATTTT. This gives the protein CSARLSASGSTDTQYF.

This clonotype was counted a few times. This sequence joins TRBV19 and TRBJ2-3; 7 nucleotides align to TRBD1. J gave up 1 base and V 5 bases, and 12 bases lay outside the gene matches. The CDR3 is made up of 17 amino acids. Germline assignment: CDR1 LNHDA and CDR2 SQIVND (reference sequence). The CDR3 region is CASSVLLGQGGTDTQYF. The CDR3 DNA reads as TGTGCCAGTAGTGTCCTCCTAGGCCAGGGGGGCACAGATACGCAGTATTTT.

This clonotype was picked up many times. CDR3 sequence (DNA): TGCAGTGCTAGAGATAGAGGATACAGCTCCTACGAGCAGTACTTC. Encoded protein: CSARDRGYSSYEQYF. V is TRBV20-1 and J is TRBJ2-7; D is uncertain. Germline values: CDR1 DFQATT, CDR2 SNEGSKA (reference sequence). Deletions cut 0 bases from V and 0 bases from J, with 12 bases between. The CDR3 contains 15 residues.

This clonotype turned up a few times. The chain uses TRBV20-1 and TRBJ2-1, with TRBD2 identical over 14 bases. The ends lost 3 bases at V and 10 bases at J; junction bases unmatched: 5. Germline assignment: CDR1 DFQATT and CDR2 SNEGSKA (reference sequence). The CDR3 has 14 amino acids. The CDR3 spells CSARGTSGSKEQFF. CDR3 bases: TGCAGTGCTAGGGGGACTAGCGGGAGTAAGGAGCAGTTCTTC.

This clonotype has just a few counts. This chain joins TRBV11-2 and TRBJ2-1; D possibly uses TRBD1 or TRBD2 (5 bases each). With 5 bases removed from V and 13 bases from J, the gap between germline ends came to 18 bases. Germline values: CDR1 SGHAT, CDR2 FQNNGV. This CDR3 is built from 13 residues. The CDR3 protein is CASSQPVPGPQFF. In nucleotides, the CDR3 is TGTGCCAGCAGCCAGCCGGTGCCGGGACCACAGTTCTTC.

This clonotype has only a few counts. The CDR3: CASSYSDRGGYTF. CDR3 coding DNA: TGTGCCAGCAGTTACTCGGACAGGGGAGGCTACACCTTC. This rearrangement joins TRBV6-2 or TRBV6-3 to TRBJ1-2; TRBD1 matches 9 bases. Germline CDR1 reads MNHEY; CDR2 reads SVGEGT. The junction had 1 base not matched to a gene; V was cut back by 0 bases and J by 8 bases. CDR3 size: 13 residues.

This clonotype has ten or more counts. The chain employs TRBV11-3 and TRBJ2-1, with 8 bases that match TRBD2. V trimming: 5 bases; J trimming: 1 base; junction bases outside the gene matches: 4. The length of the CDR3 is 15 residues. Germline values: CDR1 SGHNT, CDR2 YENEEA. CDR3 sequence (DNA): TGTGCCAGCAGCCGGCGGGAGGCTTCCTACAATGAGCAGTTCTTC. Translation gives CASSRREASYNEQFF.

This clonotype appeared a few times. The chain is built from TRBV9 and TRBJ2-2; D gene uncertain. Germline values: CDR1 SGDLS, CDR2 YYNGEE. V dropped 0 bases and J dropped 1 base, with 10 bases sitting between them. The CDR3 totals 16 residues. The DNA for the CDR3 is TGTGCCAGCAGCGTAGAAGTCAGGAGGAACACCGGGGAGCTGTTTTTT. Translated: CASSVEVRRNTGELFF.

This clonotype occurred a few times. The rearrangement links TRBV9 to TRBJ2-1, with TRBD2 matching over 13 bases. The CDR3 has 16 residues. V was pared by 2 bases and J by 5 bases, with 4 bases of the junction left unmatched. Germline values: CDR1 SGDLS, CDR2 YYNGEE. The CDR3 spells CASSVRGLAGDNEQFF. CDR3 nucleotides: TGTGCCAGCAGCGTGCGTGGACTAGCGGGAGACAATGAGCAGTTCTTC.

The chain links TRBV9 to TRBJ2-2; D may match TRBD1 or TRBD2 (5 bases each). The CDR3 loop spans 15 amino acids. The ends were cut back, 4 bases at V and 4 bases at J, with 14 bases in the middle. Per the germline V gene, CDR1 is SGDLS and CDR2 is YYNGEE. The CDR3 protein is CASSLSGGATGELFF. CDR3 coding DNA: TGTGCCAGCAGCCTAAGCGGTGGGGCCACCGGGGAGCTGTTTTTT. Full variable domain (rest looked up from reference TRBV9 and TRBJ2-2): DSGVTQTPKHLITATGQRVTLRCSPRSGDLSVYWYQQSLDQGLQFLIQYYNGEERAKGNILERFSAQQFPDLHSELNLSSLELGDSALYFCASSLSGGATGELFFGEGSRLTVL.

This clonotype was counted ten times or more. J is TRBJ2-7 and V is TRBV7-2, with a weak D call TRBD2 (6 bases). Germline lookup yields CDR1 SGHTA and CDR2 FQGNSA. There are 15 residues in the CDR3. The ends were cut back, 0 bases at V and 0 bases at J, with 9 bases in the middle. The CDR3, as DNA: TGTGCCAGCAGCTTAGCGCGGGGACTCTCCTACGAGCAGTACTTC. Protein product: CASSLARGLSYEQYF. Full variable domain (remainder filled in from reference TRBV7-2 and TRBJ2-7): GAGVSQSPSNKVTEKGKDVELRCDPISGHTALYWYRQSLGQGLEFLIYFQGNSAPDKSGLPSDRFSAERTGGSVSTLTIQRTQQEDSAVYLCASSLARGLSYEQYFGPGTRLTVT.

The chain combines TRBV7-2 with TRBJ1-2, with 8 positions matching TRBD1. V lost 5 bases and J lost 4; bases outside the gene matches: 9. The germline gives CDR1 SGHTA, CDR2 FQGNSA. The CDR3 totals 15 residues. CDR3 in DNA: TGTGCCAGCAGCACGCGGACAGGGTACGGCTATGGCTACACCTTC. This translates into CASSTRTGYGYGYTF.

This clonotype was seen ten or more times. The chain couples TRBV7-2 to TRBJ2-5; 9 bases are a match to TRBD2. Germline lookup yields CDR1 SGHTA and CDR2 FQGNSA. This CDR3 has 13 residues. Unmatched junction bases numbered 3, after V lost 5 bases and J lost 5 bases. The CDR3 is CASSRGTSETQYF. The CDR3 nucleotides are TGTGCCAGCAGCCGAGGGACTAGCGAGACCCAGTACTTC.

This clonotype has ten or more counts. The chain carries TRBV30 and TRBJ2-3, with no clear D. In germline, CDR1 is GTSNPN, CDR2 SVGIG (reference sequence). The CDR3 spans 15 residues. V was clipped by 0 bases and J by 0 bases, with 10 bases between them. CDR3 sequence (DNA): TGTGCCTGGAGTGTAAGTTTAGGGAGCACAGATACGCAGTATTTT. Amino acid sequence: CAWSVSLGSTDTQYF. Supplemented by reference TRBV30 and TRBJ2-3, the full variable domain reads SQTIHQWPATLVQPVGSPLSLECTVEGTSNPNLYWYRQAAGRGLQLLFYSVGIGQISSEVPQNLSASRPQDRQFILSSKKLLLSDSGFYLCAWSVSLGSTDTQYFGPGTRLTVL.

This clonotype was seen a few times. The J gene is TRBJ2-1, the V gene TRBV5-1; 8 bases agree with TRBD2. CDR1 is SGHRS and CDR2 is YFSETQ in the germline V gene. V dropped 0 bases and J dropped 7; count of bases not matched to a gene: 9. The CDR3 is made up of 16 amino acids. As DNA, the CDR3 is TGCGCCAGCAGCTTGGCCGGGGGGGAGGGCCAGAATGAGCAGTTCTTC. Its translation is CASSLAGGEGQNEQFF. The full variable domain, its missing parts supplied by reference TRBV5-1 and TRBJ2-1, is KAGVTQTPRYLIKTRGQQVTLSCSPISGHRSVSWYQQTPGQGLQFLFEYFSETQRNKGNFPGRFSGRQFSNSRSEMNVSTLELGDSALYLCASSLAGGEGQNEQFFGPGTRLTVL.

This chain links TRBV10-3 with TRBJ2-1, with 14 positions matching TRBD2. Germline V gives CDR1 ENHRY, CDR2 SYGVKD. The CDR3 is 17 amino acids. Germline trimming cut 10 bases from V and 6 bases from J; bases unmatched to any gene: 14. CDR3 region: CATQPGLAGVGGNEQFF. The CDR3 nucleotides are TGTGCCACACAACCGGGACTAGCGGGAGTGGGAGGCAATGAGCAGTTCTTC.

Turning to this clonotype: This may be a read error, as it is one base from a much larger clone. The chain combines TRBV5-6 with TRBJ2-1, with D perhaps TRBD1 (6 bases). The CDR3 contains 11 residues. Germline V gene sequence: CDR1 SGHDT, CDR2 YYEEEE. V was pared by 5 bases and J by 11 bases, with 11 bases between. The CDR3 sequence: CASRSGQKQFF. CDR3 DNA: TGTGCCAGCAGGTCCGGACAGAAGCAGTTCTTC.

This chain links TRBV5-1 with TRBJ2-7, with D tentatively TRBD1 (6 bases). Trimming removed 4 bases from V and 0 bases from J, with 14 bases in between. The CDR3 is 15 amino acids. Germline V CDR1 and CDR2: SGHRS, YFSETQ. The CDR3 spells CASSAPDSNSYEQYF. The CDR3 nucleotides read TGCGCCAGCAGCGCTCCGGACAGCAACTCCTACGAGCAGTACTTC.

The gene calls are TRBV5-6 and TRBJ2-2; D is unresolved. The germline V and J ends were trimmed by 0 bases and 8 bases, with 17 bases remaining between them. Germline CDR1 reads SGHDT; CDR2 reads YYEEEE. CDR3 length: 16 amino acids. This chain's CDR3 is CASSLGGRLHSGELFF. DNA for the CDR3: TGTGCCAGCAGCTTGGGAGGCCGGCTACACTCTGGGGAGCTGTTTTTT.

This chain joins TRBV5-1 and TRBJ1-1; a weak D match, TRBD1 (5 bases). The V and J ends lost 5 bases and 2 bases respectively, with 16 bases between them. The CDR3 is 15 amino acids. In germline, CDR1 is SGHRS, CDR2 YFSETQ. The CDR3 here is CASRSLGALNTEAFF. The CDR3, as DNA: TGCGCCAGCAGATCCTTAGGGGCCCTCAACACTGAAGCTTTCTTT.

This clonotype was found many times. The rearrangement links TRBV7-2 to TRBJ1-4; D is unresolved. This CDR3 contains 14 residues. Germline V gives CDR1 SGHTA, CDR2 FQGNSA. V lost 5 bases, J lost 4 bases, and 11 bases lay in between. The CDR3 sequence: CASSPRRHNEKLFF. The DNA of the CDR3 is TGTGCCAGCAGCCCGAGACGGCATAATGAAAAACTGTTTTTT.

At least ten counts were recorded for this clonotype. The chain joins TRBV12-3 or TRBV12-4 to TRBJ2-7, with 7 bases identical to TRBD1. This CDR3 region has 14 residues. With V trimmed by 5 bases and J by 0 bases, 4 bases remained unmatched. CDR3 in amino acids: CASSHRDSSYEQYF. The CDR3 coding sequence is TGTGCCAGCAGTCACCGGGACAGCTCCTACGAGCAGTACTTC.

V gene TRBV3-1 combines with J gene TRBJ1-1; D perhaps matches TRBD1 (6 bases). The CDR3 spans 16 residues. Between the trimmed V and J ends, which lost 0 bases and 1 base, there was a span of 12 bases. Germline values: CDR1 LGHDT, CDR2 YNNKEL (reference sequence). The CDR3 DNA reads as TGTGCCAGCAGCCAAGAACGGGGCAGGGGGAACACTGAAGCTTTCTTT. The encoded protein is CASSQERGRGNTEAFF.

In DNA form, the CDR3 reads TGCGCCAGCAGGAGGGGACTAGCGGGAGACTCCTACAATGAGCAGTTCTTC. Amino acids: CASRRGLAGDSYNEQFF. V and J are TRBV5-1 and TRBJ2-1, with TRBD2 matching 14 bases. V lost 5 bases to trimming and J lost 0 bases; unmatched junction nucleotides: 4. The CDR3 has 17 residues. In germline, CDR1 is SGHRS, CDR2 YFSETQ.

This clonotype was detected many times. The chain has TRBV18 and TRBJ2-1; weak D call: TRBD1 (6 bases). The V end lost 6 bases, the J end lost 4 bases, and 16 bases lay between the germline ends. This CDR3 comprises 15 residues. From germline, CDR1 is KGHSH and CDR2 LQKENI. The CDR3 is CASSLGAEKYNEQFF. The CDR3 nucleotides are TGTGCCAGCTCGCTGGGGGCGGAGAAGTACAATGAGCAGTTCTTC.

This chain uses TRBV2 with TRBJ2-7; no reliable D call. The CDR3 length is 12 residues. V was pared by 7 bases and J by 3 bases, with 10 bases between. CDR1 is SNHLY and CDR2 is FYNNEI in the germline V gene. CDR3 sequence reads: CASKGDFYEQYF. For the CDR3, the DNA is TGTGCCAGCAAAGGCGACTTCTACGAGCAGTACTTC.

This clonotype occurred many times. The chain couples TRBV12-3 or TRBV12-4 to TRBJ1-2, with D maybe TRBD1 (5 bases). The CDR3 has 16 residues. Between the trimmed V and J ends, which lost 5 bases and 2 bases, there was a span of 18 bases. CDR3 loop: CASSRSGAGRNYGYTF. DNA of the CDR3: TGTGCCAGCAGTCGAAGTGGGGCAGGGCGGAACTATGGCTACACCTTC.

This clonotype appeared a few times. The chain couples TRBV2 to TRBJ2-2; D uncertain. V lost 6 bases, J lost 4 bases, and 15 bases lay in between. Germline lookup yields CDR1 SNHLY and CDR2 FYNNEI. The CDR3 loop spans 15 amino acids. DNA of the CDR3: TGTGCCAGCAGGAAGGGCCCTAGTGGCACCGGGGAGCTGTTTTTT. The encoded protein is CASRKGPSGTGELFF.